A single sample is the source of the 7 T cell receptor beta chains below, sequenced in a study of cytomegalovirus exposure and HLA in healthy donors. It was with 60 Vbeta and 13 Jbeta primers that the PCR ran. This table comes from immunoSEQ multiplex PCR, and its TCRdb copy is limited to in-frame clones, with some not included. The profile covers around 180,000 clones, with roughly four fifths appearing a single time and approximately 0.55% taken by the ten largest. Sequenced sample: PBMCs. Receptors were obtained from a woman aged 45-65 years in good health and CMV-seronegative.

V and J are TRBV4-1 and TRBJ2-1, with 7 bases matching TRBD2. This CDR3 comprises 15 residues. Per germline, CDR1 MGHRA and CDR2 YSYEKL. Trimming took 0 bases from V and 9 from J; bases not matched to a gene: 8. The DNA of the CDR3 is TGCGCCAGCAGCCAAGATTTGGGGGAGGGCCGTGAGCAGTTCTTC. Protein: CASSQDLGEGREQFF.

DNA of the CDR3: TGCGCCAGCAGCCAGGGACTAGCGAGGTTAGATGAGCAGTTCTTC. Residues: CASSQGLARLDEQFF. The rearrangement joins TRBV5-1 to TRBJ2-1, with 10 bases lining up with TRBD2. V dropped 4 bases and J dropped 8; count of bases not matched to a gene: 9. Germline loops: CDR1 SGHRS, CDR2 YFSETQ. CDR3 size: 15 residues.

The chain links TRBV19 to TRBJ2-7; D gene ambiguous. CDR3 size: 14 residues. Germline V CDR1 and CDR2: LNHDA, SQIVND (reference sequence). V gave up 3 bases and J gave up 0 bases, with 9 bases separating them. CDR3 sequence: CASSIFQDSYEQYF. For the CDR3, the DNA is TGTGCCAGTAGTATTTTCCAGGACTCCTACGAGCAGTACTTC.

The V and J genes are TRBV30 and TRBJ2-7; 7 bases agree with TRBD2. Germline trimming cut 1 base from V and 5 bases from J; bases unmatched to any gene: 14. The CDR3 length is 16 residues. Germline V lookup: CDR1 GTSNPN, CDR2 SVGIG (reference sequence). CDR3 protein: CAWSGAPSGGSDEQYF. The CDR3 nucleotides read TGTGCCTGGAGTGGGGCCCCCTCGGGGGGTTCAGACGAGCAGTACTTC. Full variable domain (missing parts from reference TRBV30 and TRBJ2-7): SQTIHQWPATLVQPVGSPLSLECTVEGTSNPNLYWYRQAAGRGLQLLFYSVGIGQISSEVPQNLSASRPQDRQFILSSKKLLLSDSGFYLCAWSGAPSGGSDEQYFGPGTRLTVT.

There are a few counts of this clone. The CDR3 bases are TGTGCCAGCAGTCCCTACAGGAAGAACACTGAAGCTTTCTTT. It translates to CASSPYRKNTEAFF. The genes are TRBV6-5 and TRBJ1-1; maybe TRBD1 (5 bases). The CDR3 extends over 14 amino acids. The V and J ends lost 5 bases and 1 base respectively, with 11 bases between them. CDR1 MNHEY and CDR2 SVGAGI come from the germline V gene.

The chain combines TRBV29-1 with TRBJ1-5; D is ambiguous. CDR1 and CDR2 from the germline V gene are SQVTM and ANQGSEA. CDR3 length: 15 amino acids. V was shortened by 5 bases and J by 4 bases, with 18 bases between the two germline ends. This chain's CDR3 is CSVIDSASGNQPQHF. In DNA, the CDR3 is TGCAGCGTTATAGATTCGGCATCCGGGAATCAGCCCCAGCATTTT.

This rearrangement joins TRBV6-5 to TRBJ2-5; 9 nucleotides match TRBD2. Germline CDR1 is MNHEY and CDR2 is SVGAGI. The CDR3 is 15 amino acids. V gave up 3 bases and J gave up 3 bases; unmatched junction bases: 5. In DNA, the CDR3 is TGTGCCAGCAGTTATCGCGGGAGGGCGGAAGAGACCCAGTACTTC. Its translation: CASSYRGRAEETQYF.